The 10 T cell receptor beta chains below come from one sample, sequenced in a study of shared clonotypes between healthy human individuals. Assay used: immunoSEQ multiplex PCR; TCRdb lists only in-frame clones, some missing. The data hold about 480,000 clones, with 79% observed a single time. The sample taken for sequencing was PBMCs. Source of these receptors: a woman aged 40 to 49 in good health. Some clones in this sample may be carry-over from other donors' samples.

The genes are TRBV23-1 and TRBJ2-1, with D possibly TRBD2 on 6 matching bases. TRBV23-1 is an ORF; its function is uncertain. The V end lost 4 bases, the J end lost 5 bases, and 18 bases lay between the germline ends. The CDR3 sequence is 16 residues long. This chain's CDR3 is CASSRLGQRADNEQFF. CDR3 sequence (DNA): TGCGCCAGCAGTCGCCTCGGCCAGCGGGCTGACAATGAGCAGTTCTTC.

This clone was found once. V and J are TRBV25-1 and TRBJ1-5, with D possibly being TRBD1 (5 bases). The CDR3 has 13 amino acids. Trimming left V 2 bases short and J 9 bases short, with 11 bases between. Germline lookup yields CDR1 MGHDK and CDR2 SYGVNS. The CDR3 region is CASSEGGGWPQHF. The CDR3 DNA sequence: TGTGCCAGCAGTGAAGGGGGGGGTTGGCCCCAGCATTTT.

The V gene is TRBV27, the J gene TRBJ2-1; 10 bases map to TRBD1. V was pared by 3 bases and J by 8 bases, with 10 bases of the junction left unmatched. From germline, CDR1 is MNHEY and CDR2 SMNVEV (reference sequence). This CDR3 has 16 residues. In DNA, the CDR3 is TGTGCCAGCAGTTTGACGGGGGACAGGGGCATAGATGAGCAGTTCTTC. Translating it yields CASSLTGDRGIDEQFF.

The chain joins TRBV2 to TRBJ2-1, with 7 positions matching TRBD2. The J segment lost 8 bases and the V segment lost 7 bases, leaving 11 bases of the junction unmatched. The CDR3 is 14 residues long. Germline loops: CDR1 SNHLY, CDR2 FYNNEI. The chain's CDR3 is CASTETPGRDEQFF. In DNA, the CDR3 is TGTGCCAGCACCGAGACCCCGGGGAGGGATGAGCAGTTCTTC. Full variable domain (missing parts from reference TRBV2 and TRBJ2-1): EPEVTQTPSHQVTQMGQEVILRCVPISNHLYFYWYRQILGQKVEFLVSFYNNEISEKSEIFDDQFSVERPDGSNFTLKIRSTKLEDSAMYFCASTETPGRDEQFFGPGTRLTVL.

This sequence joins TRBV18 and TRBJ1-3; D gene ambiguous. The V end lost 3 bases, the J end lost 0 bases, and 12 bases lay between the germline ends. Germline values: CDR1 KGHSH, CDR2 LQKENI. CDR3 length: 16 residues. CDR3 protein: CASSPLIEASGNTIYF. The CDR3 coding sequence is TGTGCCAGCTCACCCCTTATTGAGGCCTCTGGAAACACCATATATTTT.

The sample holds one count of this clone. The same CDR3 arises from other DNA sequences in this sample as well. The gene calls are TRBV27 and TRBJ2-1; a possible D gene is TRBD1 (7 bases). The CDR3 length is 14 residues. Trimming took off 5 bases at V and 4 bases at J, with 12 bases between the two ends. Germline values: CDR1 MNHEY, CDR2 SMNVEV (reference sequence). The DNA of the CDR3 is TGTGCCAGCAGTCCAGGGGGGCGATACAATGAGCAGTTCTTC. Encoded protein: CASSPGGRYNEQFF.

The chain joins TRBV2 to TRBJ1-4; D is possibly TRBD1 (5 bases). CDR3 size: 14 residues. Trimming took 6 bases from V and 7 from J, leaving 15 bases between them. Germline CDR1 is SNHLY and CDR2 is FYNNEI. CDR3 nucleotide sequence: TGTGCCAGCAGGAGCAGGGACTTTGGTGAAAAACTGTTTTTT. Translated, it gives CASRSRDFGEKLFF. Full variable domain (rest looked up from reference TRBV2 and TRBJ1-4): EPEVTQTPSHQVTQMGQEVILRCVPISNHLYFYWYRQILGQKVEFLVSFYNNEISEKSEIFDDQFSVERPDGSNFTLKIRSTKLEDSAMYFCASRSRDFGEKLFFGSGTQLSVL.

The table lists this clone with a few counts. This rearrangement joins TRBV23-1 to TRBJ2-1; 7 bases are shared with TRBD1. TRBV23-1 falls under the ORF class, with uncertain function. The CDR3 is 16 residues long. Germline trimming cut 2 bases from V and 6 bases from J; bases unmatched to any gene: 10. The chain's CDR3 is CASSQAPGTEINEQFF. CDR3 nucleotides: TGCGCCAGCAGTCAAGCTCCGGGGACAGAGATCAATGAGCAGTTCTTC.

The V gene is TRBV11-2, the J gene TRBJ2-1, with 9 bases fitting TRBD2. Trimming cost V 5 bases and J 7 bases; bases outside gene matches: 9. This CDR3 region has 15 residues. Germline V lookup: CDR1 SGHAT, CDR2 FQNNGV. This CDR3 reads CASSPHSGSVNEQFF. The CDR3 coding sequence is TGTGCCAGCAGCCCCCATAGCGGGAGTGTTAATGAGCAGTTCTTC.

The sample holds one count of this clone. Written as DNA, the CDR3 is TGTGCCAGCAGCTTGGGGCCGGGCGGAGAGACCCAGTACTTC. It is translated as CASSLGPGGETQYF. V usage is TRBV5-6 and J usage is TRBJ2-5; no firm D call. The CDR3 consists of 14 residues. Per the germline V gene, CDR1 is SGHDT and CDR2 is YYEEEE. The V end was cut by 0 bases, the J end by 4 bases, with 10 bases between.